This TCR gamma chain stems from a study of gamma-delta T cells after stem cell transplantation. This clone is large in the sample. CDR3 length: 11 amino acids. Germline-derived CDR1 and CDR2 are VINAFY and YDVSNSKD. J gave up 4 bases and V 4 bases, and 1 base lay outside the gene matches. TCRdb repeated clone calling on the RT-PCR reads with CATT. Of more than 1,500 gamma-chain clones in the sample, 18% were seen once. This clonotype originated in a human donor. It is not recorded whose cells these are; they may come from a transplant donor. The genes are TRGV5 and TRGJ1 or TRGJ2. Sequenced input: gamma-delta T cells. The CDR3 spells CATWEYYKKLF. CDR3 coding DNA: TGTGCCACCTGGGAGTATTATAAGAAACTCTTT.